This T cell receptor beta chain was documented in a study of tumor-infiltrating lymphocytes in primary liver carcinoma. Starting material of around 490 ng total RNA yielded TCR beta cDNA via a constant-region primer. Slightly modified ARM-PCR, run as three nested multiplex PCR rounds, produced the TCR beta libraries. TRBV1-TRBV30 forward primers paired with a C-beta reverse primer were used in the first two PCR rounds, which ran about 11 cycles each. TCRdb processed the multiplex PCR reads anew with MiXCR; each CDR3 protein has one entry. The repertoire includes about 20,000 distinct CDR3 sequences, 60% to 85% of them detected once, and nearly 40% sits in the top ten. The length of the CDR3 is 14 residues. Germline values: CDR1 SQVTM, CDR2 ANQGSEA. The J segment lost 5 bases and the V segment lost 6 bases, leaving 8 bases of the junction unmatched. Total RNA and DNA came together from approximately 20-30 mg of bulk tissue without cell sorting.

This receptor was identified in a woman aged 30 to 39 with primary liver carcinoma and hepatitis B virus infection. The sample consisted of liver tumor tissue from sampling region 4. Subset defined: tumor region T4, right-lateral pole. The rearrangement joins TRBV29-1 to TRBJ2-1, with 9 bases lining up with TRBD2. The CDR3 coding sequence is TGCAGCGTCGTATCCGGGACTAGCCACAATGAGCAGTTCTTC. It encodes CSVVSGTSHNEQFF.